These T cell receptor beta chains were read from a single sample in a study of vaccination and CD4 T cells after COVID-19. These receptors are not linked to any known antigen. TCRdb re-called the PCR reads with MiXCR, one entry per CDR3 protein. The profile shows 9,500 to 14,000 distinct CDR3 sequences, 25% to 30% of them singletons. The sample was CD4+ T cells from blood, cultured in vitro. Receptor source: a human donor in good health. Each CDR3 is given with its conserved first and last residue. The order of the fields is V gene, J gene, D gene, clone size, CDR3 protein, CDR3 DNA. A D gene is named only where the DNA matches it firmly. Expanded clones are given a class, and other clones once, few, many or no size at all.

>TRBV28|TRBJ2-2|TRBD2|NA
CASSKRWTSGNTGELFF
TGTGCCAGCAGTAAAAGATGGACTAGCGGTAACACCGGGGAGCTGTTTTTT
>TRBV19|TRBJ2-1|NA|few
CASSLGGPAAQFF
TGTGCCAGTAGTTTGGGCGGGCCCGCGGCGCAGTTCTTC
>TRBV6-2/TRBV6-3|TRBJ2-3|NA|once
CASSYWITDTQYF
TGTGCCAGCAGTTATTGGATTACAGATACGCAGTATTTT
>TRBV27|TRBJ1-2|NA|NA
CASSPRRAEGGYTF
TGTGCCAGCAGTCCGCGAAGGGCCGAGGGGGGCTACACCTTC
>TRBV6-1|TRBJ2-7|TRBD2|NA
CASRLTGTSGSYEQYF
TGTGCCAGCAGATTGACCGGGACTAGCGGGAGCTACGAGCAGTACTTC
>TRBV19|TRBJ2-1|NA|NA
CASSTYSSSYNEQFF
TGTGCCAGTAGTACTTATTCCAGCTCCTACAATGAGCAGTTCTTC
>TRBV6-2/TRBV6-3|TRBJ2-1|NA|NA
CASSYSGGPRRFF
TGTGCCAGCAGTTACTCGGGTGGACCCAGGCGGTTCTTC
>TRBV19|TRBJ2-3|TRBD1|NA
CASSPKGQGGDTQYF
TGTGCCAGCTCCCCAAAAGGACAGGGGGGAGATACGCAGTATTTT
>TRBV12-3/TRBV12-4|TRBJ2-2|NA|NA
CASSTPNRATGELFF
TGTGCCAGCAGCACGCCGAACAGGGCCACCGGGGAGCTGTTTTTT
>TRBV6-1|TRBJ2-2|NA|few
CASMPRPSGELFF
TGTGCCAGCATGCCCAGGCCCTCCGGGGAGCTGTTTTTT
>TRBV19|TRBJ1-5|TRBD1|NA
CASSLPGQGRSQPQHF
TGTGCCAGTAGTCTTCCGGGACAGGGGAGGTCTCAGCCCCAGCATTTT
>TRBV6-2/TRBV6-3|TRBJ1-5|NA|few
CASSSGGGGNQPQHF
TGTGCCAGCAGCTCAGGTGGTGGGGGCAATCAGCCCCAGCATTTT
>TRBV12-5|TRBJ2-5|NA|NA
CASGLGSGLETQYF
TGTGCTAGTGGTTTGGGATCAGGGTTAGAGACCCAGTACTTC
>TRBV10-3|TRBJ1-1|NA|few
CAIRFRAGMYTEAFF
TGTGCCATCAGATTCAGAGCCGGGATGTACACTGAAGCTTTCTTT
>TRBV6-1|TRBJ1-5|NA|medium-sized
CASASESGAQPQHF
TGTGCCAGCGCAAGTGAATCAGGGGCCCAGCCCCAGCATTTT
>TRBV18|TRBJ1-2|NA|NA
CASSADFNYGYTF
TGTGCCAGCTCAGCAGATTTTAACTATGGCTACACCTTC
>TRBV6-2/TRBV6-3|TRBJ2-1|TRBD2|few
CASRTGREGYNEQFF
TGTGCCAGCCGTACAGGGCGGGAGGGCTACAATGAGCAGTTCTTC
>TRBV5-4|TRBJ1-2|NA|NA
CASSLVDMGYGYTF
TGTGCCAGCAGCTTGGTGGACATGGGATATGGCTACACCTTC
>TRBV20-1|TRBJ1-1|TRBD1|NA
CSAKKQGAGEAFF
TGCAGTGCAAAGAAACAGGGGGCGGGTGAAGCTTTCTTT
>TRBV2|TRBJ2-3|NA|NA
CATKEVGTGDTQYF
TGTGCCACGAAAGAGGTTGGAACGGGAGATACGCAGTATTTT
>TRBV2|TRBJ2-7|NA|NA
CASRHDGYEQYF
TGTGCCAGCAGGCACGACGGTTACGAGCAGTACTTC
>TRBV2|TRBJ2-7|NA|NA
CASTSPGFEQYF
TGTGCCAGCACCTCCCCCGGCTTCGAGCAGTACTTC
>TRBV12-3/TRBV12-4|TRBJ2-3|NA|NA
CASSRGLPGDTQYF
TGTGCCAGCAGCCGGGGACTGCCTGGGGATACGCAGTATTTT
>TRBV20-1|TRBJ1-5|NA|NA
CSAPLGGQPQHF
TGCAGTGCCCCATTAGGGGGTCAGCCCCAGCATTTT
>TRBV6-1|TRBJ1-5|NA|medium-sized
CASSPRGGQPQHF
TGTGCCAGCAGTCCCCGGGGCGGTCAGCCCCAGCATTTT
>TRBV28|TRBJ1-1|TRBD1|NA
CASSLGAWDSPSEAFF
TGTGCCAGCAGTCTAGGAGCCTGGGACAGCCCAAGTGAAGCTTTCTTT
>TRBV5-1|TRBJ1-6|TRBD1|NA
CASSFAGRGLEDSPLHF
TGCGCCAGCAGCTTCGCAGGTAGGGGGCTTGAAGATTCACCCCTCCACTTT
>TRBV12-3/TRBV12-4|TRBJ1-5|NA|NA
CASSLAGAGDQPQHF
TGTGCCAGCAGTTTAGCAGGGGCTGGGGATCAGCCCCAGCATTTT
>TRBV24-1|TRBJ2-7|TRBD1|few
CATSDPGQGNEQYF
TGTGCCACCAGTGATCCGGGACAGGGAAACGAGCAGTACTTC
>TRBV6-1|TRBJ2-3|TRBD2|few
CASTQGTSGRWGTDTQYF
TGTGCCAGCACCCAAGGGACTAGCGGGAGGTGGGGCACAGATACGCAGTATTTT
>TRBV6-2/TRBV6-3|TRBJ1-2|NA|few
CASSLTRIYGYTF
TGTGCCAGCAGCCTCACAAGGATCTATGGCTACACCTTC
>TRBV4-1|TRBJ1-6|NA|NA
CASSLERDLNSPLHF
TGCGCCAGCAGCCTTGAACGGGACCTTAATTCACCCCTCCACTTT
>TRBV5-4|TRBJ2-7|TRBD1|NA
CASSLTGGTYEQYF
TGTGCCAGCAGCTTGACAGGGGGGACCTACGAGCAGTACTTC
>TRBV20-1|TRBJ1-1|NA|few
CSARRAAGAFF
TGCAGTGCTAGAAGGGCGGCCGGAGCTTTCTTT
>TRBV6-1|TRBJ2-7|TRBD1|NA
CASKQGSSYEQYF
TGTGCCAGCAAACAGGGGAGCTCCTACGAGCAGTACTTC
>TRBV12-3/TRBV12-4|TRBJ1-5|NA|few
CASSTGGASNQPQHF
TGTGCCAGCAGCACGGGGGGGGCCAGCAATCAGCCCCAGCATTTT
>TRBV7-9|TRBJ1-4|TRBD1|NA
CASSLYPQGTNEKLFF
TGTGCCAGCAGCTTATACCCACAGGGGACTAATGAAAAACTGTTTTTT
>TRBV7-9|TRBJ1-2|NA|NA
CAGSFTGSFYYGYTF
TGTGCCGGCAGCTTTACCGGGTCCTTTTACTATGGCTACACCTTC
>TRBV5-1|TRBJ2-7|NA|NA
CASSLEHTLSEQYF
TGCGCCAGCAGCTTGGAACACACCCTTTCTGAGCAGTACTTC
>TRBV7-9|TRBJ2-7|TRBD1|few
CASSLERGQGDYEQYF
TGTGCCAGCAGCTTAGAACGCGGACAGGGAGACTACGAGCAGTACTTC
>TRBV24-1|TRBJ2-7|TRBD2|few
CATSDTGGRSYEQYF
TGTGCCACCAGTGACACGGGAGGGCGTTCCTACGAGCAGTACTTC
>TRBV20-1|TRBJ2-7|TRBD2|NA
CSAFSGSNSYEQYF
TGCAGTGCTTTTAGCGGGAGCAATTCCTACGAGCAGTACTTC
>TRBV20-1|TRBJ2-1|TRBD2|few
CSVRWTSGRSYNEQFF
TGCAGTGTACGATGGACAAGCGGGAGGTCCTACAATGAGCAGTTCTTC
>TRBV20-1|TRBJ2-3|TRBD1|NA
CSVLGDRGSPTDTQYF
TGCAGCGTTTTAGGGGACAGGGGGTCTCCCACAGATACGCAGTATTTT
>TRBV20-1|TRBJ1-4|NA|NA
CSARVTANEKLFF
TGCAGTGCTAGAGTGACTGCTAATGAAAAACTGTTTTTT
>TRBV7-2|TRBJ2-3|TRBD2|NA
CASSLLLTSGSTDTQYF
TGTGCCAGCAGCTTACTCCTGACTAGCGGGAGCACAGATACGCAGTATTTT
>TRBV7-2|TRBJ2-2|NA|NA
CASSLEAGELFF
TGTGCCAGCAGCCTCGAGGCCGGGGAGCTGTTTTTT
>TRBV10-3|TRBJ2-7|TRBD1|few
CAISGRQGANEQYF
TGTGCCATCAGTGGGAGACAGGGGGCGAACGAGCAGTACTTC
>TRBV6-5|TRBJ2-5|NA|few
CASSYPSASDRGETQYF
TGTGCCAGCAGTTACCCCTCGGCTAGCGATAGAGGGGAGACCCAGTACTTC
>TRBV6-1|TRBJ2-3|NA|NA
CASSHRVDTQYF
TGTGCCAGCAGTCACCGGGTGGATACGCAGTATTTT
>TRBV28|TRBJ1-1|NA|NA
CASSLSAEAFF
TGTGCCAGCAGTTTATCGGCAGAAGCTTTCTTT